This entry lists 20 T cell receptor beta chains sequenced from one sample in a study of blood T cell repertoires in COVID-19. The protocol was immunoSEQ multiplex PCR, while the TCRdb copy is restricted to in-frame clones and leaves out a portion. The sample holds under 300,000 clones, about 85% seen once. Sequenced input: peripheral blood. The receptors originated from a human donor in a cohort sampled during active COVID-19.

This clone was counted a single time. The chain has TRBV18 and TRBJ2-1; TRBD2 matches at 11 bases. Losses at the gene ends were 0 bases for V and 6 bases for J; bases not matched to a gene: 1. This CDR3 has 15 amino acids. Looked up from germline, CDR1 is KGHSH and CDR2 is LQKENI. CDR3 protein: CASSPPGLAVNEQFF. Here the CDR3 DNA reads TGTGCCAGCTCACCACCGGGACTAGCGGTCAATGAGCAGTTCTTC.

The chain joins TRBV12-3 or TRBV12-4 to TRBJ1-1; D perhaps matches TRBD1 (5 bases). CDR3 length: 12 residues. Trimming removed 2 bases at V and 10 bases at J, with 11 bases between. The CDR3 nucleotides are TGTGCCAGCAGTTTACTCGCGGGGCCAGCTTTCTTT. Translation: CASSLLAGPAFF.

The chain is built from TRBV6-6 and TRBJ2-7; the D gene is possibly TRBD1 (6 bases). CDR3 length: 15 amino acids. Germline values: CDR1 MNHNY, CDR2 SVGAGI (reference sequence). Deletions cut 5 bases from V and 5 bases from J, with 19 bases between. The DNA of the CDR3 is TGTGCCAGCAGTACCCCGGAACAGGGTGGTCACGAGCAGTACTTC. It is translated as CASSTPEQGGHEQYF.

This rearrangement joins TRBV18 to TRBJ1-5; D remains unclear. The V gene lost 0 bases and the J gene lost 6 bases, with 12 bases spanning the gap. This CDR3 comprises 15 residues. The germline CDR1 and CDR2 sequences are KGHSH and LQKENI. As DNA, the CDR3 is TGTGCCAGCTCACCACCAGACGGGTCGTTTCAGCCCCAGCATTTT. Protein sequence: CASSPPDGSFQPQHF.

The V gene is TRBV30, the J gene TRBJ2-3; 7 positions match TRBD2. The ends lost 4 bases at V and 7 bases at J; junction bases unmatched: 2. Germline V gene data show CDR1 as GTSNPN and CDR2 as SVGIG (reference sequence). This CDR3 is built from 11 residues. CDR3 bases: TGTGCCTGGACTAGCGGATATACGCAGTATTTT. This encodes CAWTSGYTQYF.

This clone has a single count. V gene TRBV5-1 combines with J gene TRBJ2-7; possible D gene TRBD1, 5 bases. Germline values: CDR1 SGHRS, CDR2 YFSETQ. The length of the CDR3 is 16 residues. Between the trimmed V and J ends, which lost 7 bases and 0 bases, there was a span of 20 bases. The CDR3 sequence: CASAEREQASSYEQYF. The DNA for the CDR3 is TGCGCCAGCGCCGAAAGGGAACAGGCGAGCTCCTACGAGCAGTACTTC. Drawing the rest from reference TRBV5-1 and TRBJ2-7, the complete variable domain is KAGVTQTPRYLIKTRGQQVTLSCSPISGHRSVSWYQQTPGQGLQFLFEYFSETQRNKGNFPGRFSGRQFSNSRSEMNVSTLELGDSALYLCASAEREQASSYEQYFGPGTRLTVT.

The chain combines TRBV6-5 with TRBJ2-2, with TRBD2 identical over 8 bases. The length of the CDR3 is 12 residues. Germline CDR1 is MNHEY and CDR2 is SVGAGI. V was pared by 8 bases and J by 6 bases, with 2 bases of the junction left unmatched. The CDR3: CASREGAGELFF. In DNA form, the CDR3 reads TGTGCCAGCCGGGAGGGGGCCGGGGAGCTGTTTTTT.

Only a few counts were recorded for this clone. The gene calls are TRBV2 and TRBJ1-4, with D possibly being TRBD1 (5 bases). Germline V gene lookup returns CDR1 SNHLY and CDR2 FYNNEI. CDR3 length equals 13 residues. V was trimmed by 6 bases and J by 5 bases, leaving 10 bases between them. CDR3 in DNA: TGTGCCAGCAGAGGCGGGGGAAATGAAAAACTGTTTTTT. Its translation: CASRGGGNEKLFF.

The V call is TRBV7-2, the J call TRBJ2-1; 8 positions match TRBD2. Germline CDR1 is SGHTA and CDR2 is FQGNSA. V trimming: 5 bases; J trimming: 6 bases; junction bases outside the gene matches: 12. The CDR3 is 16 amino acids. The CDR3 DNA reads TGTGCCAGCAGCCTGAGGGGCGGGAGGTCCACCAATGAGCAGTTCTTC. Protein product: CASSLRGGRSTNEQFF.

The rearrangement uses TRBV7-9 and TRBJ2-3; 8 nucleotides align to TRBD2. The CDR3 is 15 amino acids. Trimming took 5 bases from V and 5 from J; bases not matched to a gene: 9. The germline gives CDR1 SEHNR, CDR2 FQNEAQ (reference sequence). This chain's CDR3 is CASSALAVRGDTQYF. As DNA, the CDR3 is TGTGCCAGCAGCGCACTAGCGGTGCGGGGAGATACGCAGTATTTT.

The chain uses TRBV11-3 and TRBJ2-5; D not resolved. Trimming removed 2 bases at V and 5 bases at J, with 9 bases between. From germline, CDR1 is SGHNT and CDR2 YENEEA. CDR3 size: 13 residues. The CDR3 spells CASSLNNRETQYF. CDR3 coding DNA: TGTGCCAGCAGCTTAAATAATCGGGAGACCCAGTACTTC.

The sample holds a few counts of this clone. V is TRBV2 and J is TRBJ1-6, with TRBD1 matching over 8 bases. The CDR3 spans 14 residues. With 5 bases clipped from V and 10 bases from J, the junction kept 7 bases outside the gene matches. CDR1 and CDR2 from the germline V gene are SNHLY and FYNNEI. CDR3 nucleotides: TGTGCCAGCAGTATACAGGGGGTGAACTCACCCCTCCACTTT. Amino acid sequence: CASSIQGVNSPLHF. Full variable domain (rest looked up from reference TRBV2 and TRBJ1-6): EPEVTQTPSHQVTQMGQEVILRCVPISNHLYFYWYRQILGQKVEFLVSFYNNEISEKSEIFDDQFSVERPDGSNFTLKIRSTKLEDSAMYFCASSIQGVNSPLHFGNGTRLTVT.

The V call is TRBV10-2, the J call TRBJ1-4; 7 bases line up with TRBD1. Trimming cost V 8 bases and J 6 bases; bases outside gene matches: 6. Germline CDR1 reads WSHSY; CDR2 reads SAAADI. The CDR3 is 13 amino acids. The CDR3 protein is CASRRQGDEKLFF. DNA of the CDR3: TGCGCCAGCCGGCGACAGGGAGATGAAAAACTGTTTTTT.

The chain combines TRBV9 with TRBJ2-3; no reliable D call. Per germline, CDR1 SGDLS and CDR2 YYNGEE. This CDR3 region has 13 residues. V shed 1 base and J shed 0 bases, with 3 bases lying between them. The CDR3 DNA follows: TGTGCCAGCAGCGTAACTAGCACAGATACGCAGTATTTT. Translating it yields CASSVTSTDTQYF.

The rearrangement joins TRBV19 to TRBJ2-2; no firm D call. V was clipped by 5 bases and J by 0 bases, with 10 bases between them. This CDR3 has 15 residues. Germline CDR1 and CDR2: LNHDA and SQIVND (reference sequence). Here the CDR3 DNA reads TGTGCCAGTAGTCCCCGCGGTCCGAACACCGGGGAGCTGTTTTTT. Translated, it gives CASSPRGPNTGELFF.

The chain uses TRBV4-1 and TRBJ2-5; D not resolved. This CDR3 is 16 amino acids long. V dropped 1 base and J dropped 2 bases, with 14 bases sitting between them. The germline gives CDR1 MGHRA, CDR2 YSYEKL. The CDR3 is CASSQAFKTFQETQYF. Written as DNA, the CDR3 is TGCGCCAGCAGCCAAGCATTTAAGACTTTTCAAGAGACCCAGTACTTC.

The CDR3: CASSFNGAPPDTQYF. CDR3 sequence (DNA): TGCGCCAGCAGCTTCAACGGAGCCCCCCCAGATACGCAGTATTTT. The chain links TRBV5-1 to TRBJ2-3; no clear D. The CDR3 runs to 15 residues. Trimming left V 2 bases short and J 4 bases short, with 14 bases between. CDR1 is SGHRS and CDR2 is YFSETQ in the germline V gene.

The genes are TRBV7-2 and TRBJ2-5, with 8 bases fitting TRBD2. This CDR3 has 14 residues. CDR1 and CDR2 (germline): SGHTA, FQGNSA. V shed 5 bases and J 4 bases; nucleotides not matched to a gene: 6. The DNA for the CDR3 is TGTGCCAGCAGCCCACTACTAGCGGTAGAGACCCAGTACTTC. The encoded protein is CASSPLLAVETQYF.

V gene TRBV19 combines with J gene TRBJ2-1; possible D gene TRBD2, 6 bases. The CDR3 runs to 16 residues. V lost 5 bases, J lost 2 bases, and 16 bases lay in between. Germline V gives CDR1 LNHDA, CDR2 SQIVND (reference sequence). The CDR3 loop reads CASSAIVGLTYNEQFF. The CDR3 DNA sequence: TGTGCCAGTAGTGCTATTGTCGGACTAACCTACAATGAGCAGTTCTTC.

The chain carries TRBV9 and TRBJ2-5, with 10 bases fitting TRBD2. Looked up from germline, CDR1 is SGDLS and CDR2 is YYNGEE. Trimming at V came to 4 bases and at J to 2 bases, leaving 8 bases not matched to a gene. CDR3 length equals 16 residues. CDR3 sequence reads: CASSKQPSGRQETQYF. The CDR3, as DNA: TGTGCCAGCAGCAAACAACCTAGCGGGAGACAAGAGACCCAGTACTTC.